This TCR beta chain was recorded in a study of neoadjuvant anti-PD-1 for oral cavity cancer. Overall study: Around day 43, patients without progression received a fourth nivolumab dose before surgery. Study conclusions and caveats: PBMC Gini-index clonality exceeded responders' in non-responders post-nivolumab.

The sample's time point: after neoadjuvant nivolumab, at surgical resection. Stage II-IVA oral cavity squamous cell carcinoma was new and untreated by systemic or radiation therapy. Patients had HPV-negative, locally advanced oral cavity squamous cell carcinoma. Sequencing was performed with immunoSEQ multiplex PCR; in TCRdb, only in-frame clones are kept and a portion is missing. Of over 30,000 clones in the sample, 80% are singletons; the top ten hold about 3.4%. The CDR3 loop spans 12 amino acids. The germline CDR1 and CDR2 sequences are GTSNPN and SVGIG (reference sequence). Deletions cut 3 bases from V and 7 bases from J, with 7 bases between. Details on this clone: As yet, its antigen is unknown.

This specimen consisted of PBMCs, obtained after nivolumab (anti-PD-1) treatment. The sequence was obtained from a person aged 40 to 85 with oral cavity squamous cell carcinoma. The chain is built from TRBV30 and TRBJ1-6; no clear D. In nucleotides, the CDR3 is TGTGCCTGGAGGATTCTCAATTCACCCCTCCACTTT. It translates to CAWRILNSPLHF.